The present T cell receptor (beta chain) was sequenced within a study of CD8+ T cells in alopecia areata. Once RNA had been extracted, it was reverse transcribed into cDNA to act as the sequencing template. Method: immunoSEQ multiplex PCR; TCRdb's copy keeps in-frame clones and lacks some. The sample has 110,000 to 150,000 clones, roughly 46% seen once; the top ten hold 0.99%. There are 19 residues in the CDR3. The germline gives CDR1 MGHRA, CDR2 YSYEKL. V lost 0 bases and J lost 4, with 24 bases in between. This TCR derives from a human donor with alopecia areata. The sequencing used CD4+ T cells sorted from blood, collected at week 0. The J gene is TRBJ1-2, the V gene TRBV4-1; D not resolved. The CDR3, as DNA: TGCGCCAGCAGCCAAGATAGTCGGGTTTCAGCTGGTGTTGGCTATGGCTACACCTTC. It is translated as CASSQDSRVSAGVGYGYTF.